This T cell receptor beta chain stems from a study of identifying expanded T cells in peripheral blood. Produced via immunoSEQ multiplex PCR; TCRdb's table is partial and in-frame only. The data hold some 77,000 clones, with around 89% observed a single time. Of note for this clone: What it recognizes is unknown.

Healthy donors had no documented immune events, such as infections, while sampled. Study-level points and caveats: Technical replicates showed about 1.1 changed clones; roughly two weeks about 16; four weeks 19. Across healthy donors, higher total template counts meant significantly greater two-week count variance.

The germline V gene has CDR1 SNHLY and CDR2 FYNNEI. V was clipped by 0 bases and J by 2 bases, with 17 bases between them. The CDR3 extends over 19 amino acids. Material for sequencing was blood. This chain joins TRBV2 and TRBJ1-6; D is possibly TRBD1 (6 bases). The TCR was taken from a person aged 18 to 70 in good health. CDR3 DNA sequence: TGTGCCAGCAGTGAAGCTAGCGACAGGATGCGGACCTATAATTCACCCCTCCACTTT. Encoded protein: CASSEASDRMRTYNSPLHF. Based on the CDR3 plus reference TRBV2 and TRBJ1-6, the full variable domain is EPEVTQTPSHQVTQMGQEVILRCVPISNHLYFYWYRQILGQKVEFLVSFYNNEISEKSEIFDDQFSVERPDGSNFTLKIRSTKLEDSAMYFCASSEASDRMRTYNSPLHFGNGTRLTVT.